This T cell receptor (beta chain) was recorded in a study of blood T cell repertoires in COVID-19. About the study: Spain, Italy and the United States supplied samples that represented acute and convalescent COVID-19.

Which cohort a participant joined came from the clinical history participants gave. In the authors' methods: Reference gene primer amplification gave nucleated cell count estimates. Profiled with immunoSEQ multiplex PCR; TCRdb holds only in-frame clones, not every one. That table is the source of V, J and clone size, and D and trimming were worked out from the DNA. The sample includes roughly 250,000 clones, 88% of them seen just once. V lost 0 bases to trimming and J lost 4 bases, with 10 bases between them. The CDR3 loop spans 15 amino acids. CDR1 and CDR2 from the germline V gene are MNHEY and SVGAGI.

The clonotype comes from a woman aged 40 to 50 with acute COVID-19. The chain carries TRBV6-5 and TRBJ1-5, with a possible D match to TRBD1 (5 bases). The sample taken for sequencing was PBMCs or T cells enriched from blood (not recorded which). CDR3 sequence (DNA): TGTGCCAGCAGTTACTCAGGGGTTGGAAATCAGCCCCAGCATTTT. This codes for CASSYSGVGNQPQHF.